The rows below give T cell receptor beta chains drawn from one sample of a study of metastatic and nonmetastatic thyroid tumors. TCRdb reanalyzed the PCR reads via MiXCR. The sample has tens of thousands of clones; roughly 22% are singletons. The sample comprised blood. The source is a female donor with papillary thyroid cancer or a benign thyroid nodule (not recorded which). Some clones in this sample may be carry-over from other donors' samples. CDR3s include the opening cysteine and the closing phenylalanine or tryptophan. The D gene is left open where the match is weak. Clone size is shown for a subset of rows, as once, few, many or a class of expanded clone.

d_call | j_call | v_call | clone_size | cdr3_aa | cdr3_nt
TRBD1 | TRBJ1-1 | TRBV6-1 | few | CASSTRQGALSTEALF | TGTGCCAGCAGTACGAGACAGGGGGCGTTGAGCACTGAAGCTTTATTT
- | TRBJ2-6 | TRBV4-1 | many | CASSQGGLAGANVLTF | TGCGCCAGCAGCCAAGGGGGCCTAGCTGGGGCCAACGTCCTGACTTTC
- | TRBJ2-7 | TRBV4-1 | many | CASSLSRIGPYEQYF | TGCGCCAGCAGCCTTAGCCGTATTGGCCCCTACGAGCAGTACTTC
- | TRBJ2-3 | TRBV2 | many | CASSEGGIPTDTQYF | TGTGCCAGCAGTGAAGGGGGCATCCCCACAGATACGCAGTATTTT
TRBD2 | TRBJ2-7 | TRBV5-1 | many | CASRFGLAGAGEQYF | TGCGCCAGCAGATTCGGACTAGCGGGAGCGGGAGAGCAGTACTTC
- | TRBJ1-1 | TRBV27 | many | CASSSNLNTEAFF | TGTGCCAGCAGTTCCAACCTCAACACTGAAGCTTTCTTT
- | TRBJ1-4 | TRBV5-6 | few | CASSLTGFF | TGTGCCAGCAGCTTGACAGGGTTTTTT
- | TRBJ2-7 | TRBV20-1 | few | CIVSPAGLISYEQYF | TGCATTGTTAGTCCGGCAGGTTTGATCTCCTACGAGCAGTACTTC
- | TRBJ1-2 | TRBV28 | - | CASSLYGGVSTF | TGTGCCAGCAGTTTATATGGGGGAGTTAGCACCTTC
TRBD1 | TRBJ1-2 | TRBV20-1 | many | CSARAQGGGRRYGYTF | TGCAGTGCTAGAGCCCAGGGGGGGGGGCGACGCTATGGCTACACCTTC
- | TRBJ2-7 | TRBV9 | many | CASSVGGNRDEQYF | TGTGCCAGCAGCGTAGGGGGGAATAGGGACGAGCAGTACTTC
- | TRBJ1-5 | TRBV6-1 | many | CASSVVVGSRNQPQHF | TGTGCCAGCAGCGTGGTAGTGGGCTCCCGCAATCAGCCCCAGCATTTT
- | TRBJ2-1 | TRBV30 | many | CAWRLASLGEQFF | TGTGCCTGGAGACTGGCCTCTCTGGGTGAGCAGTTCTTC
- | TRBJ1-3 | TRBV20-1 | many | CSARDEGRNTIYF | TGCAGTGCTAGAGATGAGGGCAGAAACACCATATATTTT
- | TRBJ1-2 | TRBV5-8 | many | CASSWEETDWGYTF | TGTGCCAGCAGCTGGGAGGAGACTGATTGGGGCTACACCTTC
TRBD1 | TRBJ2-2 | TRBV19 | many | CASSIVAPGTGNTGELFF | TGTGCCAGTAGTATAGTGGCCCCCGGGACAGGCAACACCGGGGAGCTGTTTTTT
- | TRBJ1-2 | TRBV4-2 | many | CASSPSRALGGYGYTF | TGTGCCAGCAGCCCCTCGAGGGCTTTGGGCGGCTATGGCTACACCTTC